Listed below are T cell receptor beta chains from one sample, sequenced in a study of T-cell reconstitution after alpha-beta-depleted transplantation in children. Via MiXCR, TCRdb re-called the PCR reads, giving one row per CDR3 protein. The sample lists 200,000 to 300,000 distinct CDR3 sequences, roughly 23% seen once, with roughly 2.7% in the top ten. The sample here was PBMCs, taken before TCRalphabeta/CD19-depleted stem cell transplant. The receptors originated from a girl aged 2-10 years with Fanconi anemia, due to receive a stem cell transplant. The CDR3 runs from the conserved cysteine through the conserved F or W. The order of the fields is V gene, J gene, clone size, CDR3 protein. The listing skips clone size in some rows; elsewhere it reads once, few, many or a size class.

v_call: TRBV5-1
j_call: TRBJ2-1
clone_size: -
cdr3_aa: CASSLMTSSYNEQFF

v_call: TRBV9
j_call: TRBJ2-5
clone_size: many
cdr3_aa: CASSARTGMGETQYF

v_call: TRBV29-1
j_call: TRBJ2-7
clone_size: -
cdr3_aa: CSVLLGLAGSPPYEQYF

v_call: TRBV11-3
j_call: TRBJ1-1
clone_size: -
cdr3_aa: CASSPTPNTEAFF

v_call: TRBV10-3
j_call: TRBJ2-7
clone_size: many
cdr3_aa: CAISTGQVSYEQYF

v_call: TRBV18
j_call: TRBJ2-3
clone_size: many
cdr3_aa: CASSPAQLAGGDTQYF

v_call: TRBV29-1
j_call: TRBJ2-7
clone_size: many
cdr3_aa: CSGGESDYEQYF

v_call: TRBV20-1
j_call: TRBJ2-1
clone_size: few
cdr3_aa: CSARMGQDAYNEQFF

v_call: TRBV5-1
j_call: TRBJ1-2
clone_size: -
cdr3_aa: CASSLNVDSGYGYTF

v_call: TRBV9
j_call: TRBJ1-2
clone_size: once
cdr3_aa: CASSVVAANYGYTF

v_call: TRBV18
j_call: TRBJ2-1
clone_size: few
cdr3_aa: CASSPSYTYNEQFF

v_call: TRBV29-1
j_call: TRBJ2-5
clone_size: few
cdr3_aa: CSVVGGAIETQYF

v_call: TRBV6-1
j_call: TRBJ2-7
clone_size: few
cdr3_aa: CASNQDPSSYEQYF

v_call: TRBV6-5
j_call: TRBJ2-7
clone_size: -
cdr3_aa: CASSYSRQLSEQYF

v_call: TRBV12-3/TRBV12-4
j_call: TRBJ1-1
clone_size: many
cdr3_aa: CASSFRGAPNTEAFF

v_call: TRBV12-3/TRBV12-4
j_call: TRBJ2-3
clone_size: many
cdr3_aa: CASSLRDQTQYF

v_call: TRBV20-1
j_call: TRBJ2-3
clone_size: many
cdr3_aa: CSASIGSGTDTQYF

v_call: TRBV7-8
j_call: TRBJ2-7
clone_size: -
cdr3_aa: CAIAAGQPTPSYEQYF

v_call: TRBV24-1
j_call: TRBJ2-3
clone_size: many
cdr3_aa: CATSDFREGADTQYF

v_call: TRBV18
j_call: TRBJ2-1
clone_size: -
cdr3_aa: CASSPLLAGAGGNEQFF

v_call: TRBV20-1
j_call: TRBJ2-7
clone_size: -
cdr3_aa: CSIDRGYEQYF

v_call: TRBV30
j_call: TRBJ2-3
clone_size: many
cdr3_aa: CAGGTRSLTSTDTQYF

v_call: TRBV7-3
j_call: TRBJ2-2
clone_size: -
cdr3_aa: CASSLSGLAAANTGELFF

v_call: TRBV7-6
j_call: TRBJ2-1
clone_size: -
cdr3_aa: CASSVRLYNEQFF

v_call: TRBV15
j_call: TRBJ2-5
clone_size: few
cdr3_aa: CATSRDMPPKETQYF

v_call: TRBV6-5
j_call: TRBJ1-1
clone_size: -
cdr3_aa: CASSYSRQGFVAFF

v_call: TRBV20-1
j_call: TRBJ2-5
clone_size: many
cdr3_aa: CSARTSRETQYF

v_call: TRBV5-1
j_call: TRBJ1-4
clone_size: -
cdr3_aa: CASSLGVRGNEKLFF

v_call: TRBV18
j_call: TRBJ2-5
clone_size: once
cdr3_aa: CASSQEQGPQETQYF

v_call: TRBV5-1
j_call: TRBJ2-7
clone_size: many
cdr3_aa: CASSSSDRVFYEQYF

v_call: TRBV20-1
j_call: TRBJ2-5
clone_size: -
cdr3_aa: CSASGGALETQYF

v_call: TRBV20-1
j_call: TRBJ2-1
clone_size: many
cdr3_aa: CSAFPAGMSYNEQFF

v_call: TRBV29-1
j_call: TRBJ2-7
clone_size: many
cdr3_aa: CSVDSDSSYEQYF

v_call: TRBV5-1
j_call: TRBJ2-1
clone_size: -
cdr3_aa: CASSLNWGGRNEQFF

v_call: TRBV6-2/TRBV6-3
j_call: TRBJ1-2
clone_size: few
cdr3_aa: CASPASDVGVLENYGYTF

v_call: TRBV7-6
j_call: TRBJ1-5
clone_size: -
cdr3_aa: CASSPTDFQPQHF

v_call: TRBV25-1
j_call: TRBJ2-3
clone_size: many
cdr3_aa: CASSESGRGNTQYF